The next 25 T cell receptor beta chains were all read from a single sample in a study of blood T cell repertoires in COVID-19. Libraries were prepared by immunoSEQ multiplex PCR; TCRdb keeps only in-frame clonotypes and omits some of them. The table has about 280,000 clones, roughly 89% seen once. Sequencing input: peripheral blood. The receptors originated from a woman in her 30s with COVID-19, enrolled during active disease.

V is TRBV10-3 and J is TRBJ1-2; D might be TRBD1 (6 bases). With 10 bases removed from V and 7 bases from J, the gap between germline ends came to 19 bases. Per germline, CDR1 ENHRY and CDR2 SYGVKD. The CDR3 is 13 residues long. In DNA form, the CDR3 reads TGTGCCACCCACTCGACAGGCCCTGGTGGCTACACCTTC. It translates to CATHSTGPGGYTF.

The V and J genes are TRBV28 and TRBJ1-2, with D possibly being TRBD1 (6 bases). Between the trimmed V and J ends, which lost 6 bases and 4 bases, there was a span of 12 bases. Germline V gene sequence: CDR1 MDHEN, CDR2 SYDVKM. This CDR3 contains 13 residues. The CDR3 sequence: CASSDTGSYGYTF. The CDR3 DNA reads TGTGCCAGCAGCGATACAGGGTCCTATGGCTACACCTTC.

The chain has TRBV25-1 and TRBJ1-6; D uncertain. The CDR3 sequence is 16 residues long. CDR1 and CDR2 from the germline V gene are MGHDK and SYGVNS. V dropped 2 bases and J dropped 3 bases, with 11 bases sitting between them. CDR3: CASSEREGNYNSPLHF. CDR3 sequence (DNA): TGTGCCAGCAGTGAACGGGAGGGAAACTATAATTCACCCCTCCACTTT.

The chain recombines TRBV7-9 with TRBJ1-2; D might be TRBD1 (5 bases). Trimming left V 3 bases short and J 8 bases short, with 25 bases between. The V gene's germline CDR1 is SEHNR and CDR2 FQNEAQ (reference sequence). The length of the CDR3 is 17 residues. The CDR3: CASSLGGGTARVLGYTF. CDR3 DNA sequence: TGTGCCAGCAGCTTGGGCGGGGGGACTGCCCGGGTGCTGGGCTACACCTTC.

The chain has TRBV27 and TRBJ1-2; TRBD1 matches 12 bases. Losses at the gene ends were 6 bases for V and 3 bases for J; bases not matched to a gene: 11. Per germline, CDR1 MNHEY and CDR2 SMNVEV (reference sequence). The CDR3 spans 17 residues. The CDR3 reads CASRMIGTGGMDYGYTF. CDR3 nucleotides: TGTGCCAGCAGAATGATCGGGACAGGGGGCATGGACTATGGCTACACCTTC.

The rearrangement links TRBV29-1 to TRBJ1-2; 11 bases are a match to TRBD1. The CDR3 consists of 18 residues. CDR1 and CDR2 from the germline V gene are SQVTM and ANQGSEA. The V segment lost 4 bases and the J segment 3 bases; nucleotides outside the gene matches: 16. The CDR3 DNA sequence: TGCAGCGTTGGGCTCCGTGGGACAGGGGGGCCCCTTTACTATGGCTACACCTTC. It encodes CSVGLRGTGGPLYYGYTF.

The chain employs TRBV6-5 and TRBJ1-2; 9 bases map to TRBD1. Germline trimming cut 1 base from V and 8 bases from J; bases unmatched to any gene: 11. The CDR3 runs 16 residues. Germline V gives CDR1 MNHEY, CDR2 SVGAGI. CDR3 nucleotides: TGTGCCAGCAGTTACTTTCACCAACAGGGGGCCAAAGGCTACACCTTC. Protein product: CASSYFHQQGAKGYTF.

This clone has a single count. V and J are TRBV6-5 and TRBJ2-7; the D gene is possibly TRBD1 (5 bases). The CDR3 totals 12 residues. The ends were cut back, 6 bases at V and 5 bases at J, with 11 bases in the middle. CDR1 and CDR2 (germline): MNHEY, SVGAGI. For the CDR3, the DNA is TGTGCCAGCAGCTCCACAGGAAACGAGCAGTACTTC. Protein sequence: CASSSTGNEQYF.

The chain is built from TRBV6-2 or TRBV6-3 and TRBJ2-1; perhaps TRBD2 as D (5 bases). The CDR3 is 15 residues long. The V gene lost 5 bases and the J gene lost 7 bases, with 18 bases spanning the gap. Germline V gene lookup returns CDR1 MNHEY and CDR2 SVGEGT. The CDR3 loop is CASSQGILLANEQFF. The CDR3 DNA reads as TGTGCCAGCAGTCAAGGCATCCTTCTAGCTAATGAGCAGTTCTTC.

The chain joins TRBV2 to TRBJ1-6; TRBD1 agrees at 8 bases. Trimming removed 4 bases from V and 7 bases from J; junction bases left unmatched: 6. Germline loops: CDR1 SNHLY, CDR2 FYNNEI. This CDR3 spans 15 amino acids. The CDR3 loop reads CASSGTGIKNSPLHF. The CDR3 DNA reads TGTGCCAGCAGTGGGACAGGGATTAAAAATTCACCCCTCCACTTT. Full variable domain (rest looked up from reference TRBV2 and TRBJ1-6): EPEVTQTPSHQVTQMGQEVILRCVPISNHLYFYWYRQILGQKVEFLVSFYNNEISEKSEIFDDQFSVERPDGSNFTLKIRSTKLEDSAMYFCASSGTGIKNSPLHFGNGTRLTVT.

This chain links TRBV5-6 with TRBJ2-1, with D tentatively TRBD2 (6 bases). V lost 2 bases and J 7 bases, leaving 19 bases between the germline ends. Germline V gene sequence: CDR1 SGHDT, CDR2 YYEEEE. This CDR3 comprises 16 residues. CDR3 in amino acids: CASSLLRVRTTNEQFF. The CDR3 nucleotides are TGTGCCAGCAGCTTACTCAGAGTCAGGACTACTAATGAGCAGTTCTTC.

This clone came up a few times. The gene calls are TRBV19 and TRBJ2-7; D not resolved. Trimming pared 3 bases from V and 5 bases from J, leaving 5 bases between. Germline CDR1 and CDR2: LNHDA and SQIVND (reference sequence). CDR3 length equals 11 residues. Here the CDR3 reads CASSMGHEQYF. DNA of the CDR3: TGTGCCAGTAGTATGGGCCACGAGCAGTACTTC.

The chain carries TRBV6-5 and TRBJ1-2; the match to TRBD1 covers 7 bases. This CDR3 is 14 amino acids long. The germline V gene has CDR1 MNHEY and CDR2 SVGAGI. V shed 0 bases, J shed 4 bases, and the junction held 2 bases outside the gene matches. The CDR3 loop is CASSYSAGGYGYTF. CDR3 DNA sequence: TGTGCCAGCAGTTACTCGGCAGGGGGCTATGGCTACACCTTC.

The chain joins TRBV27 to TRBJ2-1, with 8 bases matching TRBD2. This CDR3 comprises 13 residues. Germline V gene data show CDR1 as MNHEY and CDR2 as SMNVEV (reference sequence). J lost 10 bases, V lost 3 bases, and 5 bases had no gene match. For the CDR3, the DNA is TGTGCCAGCAGTTTGCGGGGGGCGCGCGAGCAGTTCTTC. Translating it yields CASSLRGAREQFF.

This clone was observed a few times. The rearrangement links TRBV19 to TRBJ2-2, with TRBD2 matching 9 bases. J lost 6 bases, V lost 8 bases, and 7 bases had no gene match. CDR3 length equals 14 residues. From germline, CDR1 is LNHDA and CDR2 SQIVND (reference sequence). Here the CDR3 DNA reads TGTGCCAGTGAGGCTAGCGGGATGGCCGGGGAGCTGTTTTTT. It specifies CASEASGMAGELFF.

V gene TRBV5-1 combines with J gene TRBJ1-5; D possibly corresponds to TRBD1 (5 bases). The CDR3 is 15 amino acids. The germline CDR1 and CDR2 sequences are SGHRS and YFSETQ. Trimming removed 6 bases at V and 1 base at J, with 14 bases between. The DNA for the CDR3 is TGCGCCAGCAAACCCCTCACAGGAAGCAATCAGCCCCAGCATTTT. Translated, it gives CASKPLTGSNQPQHF.

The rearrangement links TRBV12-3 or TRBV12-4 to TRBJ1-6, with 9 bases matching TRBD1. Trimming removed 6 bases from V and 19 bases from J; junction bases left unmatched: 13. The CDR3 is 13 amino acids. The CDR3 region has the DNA TGTGCCAGCAGCCCCAAACAGGGGGCGGCGCGGCACTTT. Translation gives CASSPKQGAARHF.

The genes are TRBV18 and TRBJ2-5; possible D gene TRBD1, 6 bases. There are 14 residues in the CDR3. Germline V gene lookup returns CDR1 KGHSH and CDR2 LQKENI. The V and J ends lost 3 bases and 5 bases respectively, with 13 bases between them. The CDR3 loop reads CASSPTGVLETQYF. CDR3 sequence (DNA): TGTGCCAGCTCACCGACAGGTGTGTTGGAGACCCAGTACTTC. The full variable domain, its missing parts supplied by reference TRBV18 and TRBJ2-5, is NAGVMQNPRHLVRRRGQEARLRCSPMKGHSHVYWYRQLPEEGLKFMVYLQKENIIDESGMPKERFSAEFPKEGPSILRIQQVVRGDSAAYFCASSPTGVLETQYFGPGTRLLVL.

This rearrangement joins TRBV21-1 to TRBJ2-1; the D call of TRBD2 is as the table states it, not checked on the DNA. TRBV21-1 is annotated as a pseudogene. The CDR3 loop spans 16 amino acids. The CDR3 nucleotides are TGTGCCAGCAGCCAAGACCTAAGCGGCGGCTACAATGAGCAGTTCTTC. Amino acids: CASSQDLSGGYNEQFF.

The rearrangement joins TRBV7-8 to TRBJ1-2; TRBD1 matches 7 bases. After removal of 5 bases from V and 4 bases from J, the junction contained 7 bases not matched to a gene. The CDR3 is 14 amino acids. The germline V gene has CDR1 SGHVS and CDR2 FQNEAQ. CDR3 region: CASSPQGQIYGYTF. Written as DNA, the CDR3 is TGTGCCAGCAGCCCCCAGGGACAGATCTATGGCTACACCTTC.

The CDR3 DNA reads TGTGCCAGCAGCTCTATGACTTACGAGCAGTACTTC. It specifies CASSSMTYEQYF. The chain combines TRBV7-8 with TRBJ2-7; D ambiguous. V lost 4 bases, J lost 4 bases, and 8 bases lay in between. In germline, CDR1 is SGHVS, CDR2 FQNEAQ. This CDR3 is 12 amino acids long.

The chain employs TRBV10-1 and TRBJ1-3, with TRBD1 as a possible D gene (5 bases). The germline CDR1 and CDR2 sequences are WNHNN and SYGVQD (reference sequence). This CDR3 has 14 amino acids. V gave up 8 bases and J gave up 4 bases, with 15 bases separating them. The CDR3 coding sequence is TGCGCCAGCTACAGACAGACGCCCGGAAACACCATATATTTT. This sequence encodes CASYRQTPGNTIYF.

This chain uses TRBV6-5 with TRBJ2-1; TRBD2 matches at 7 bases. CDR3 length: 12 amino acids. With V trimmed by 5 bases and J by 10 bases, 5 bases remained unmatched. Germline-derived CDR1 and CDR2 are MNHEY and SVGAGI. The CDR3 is CASSRERGEQFF. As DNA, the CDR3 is TGTGCCAGCAGTAGAGAGCGGGGAGAGCAGTTCTTC.

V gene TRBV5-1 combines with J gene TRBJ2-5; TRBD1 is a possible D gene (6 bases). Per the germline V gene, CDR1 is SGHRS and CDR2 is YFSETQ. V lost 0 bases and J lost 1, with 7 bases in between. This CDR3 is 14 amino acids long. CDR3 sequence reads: CASSLGDTQETQYF. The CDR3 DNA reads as TGCGCCAGCAGCTTGGGGGACACCCAAGAGACCCAGTACTTC.

The CDR3, as DNA: TGTGCCAGTAGTATAGTCCCCAGTACCTACGAGCAGTACTTC. Its translation is CASSIVPSTYEQYF. This chain joins TRBV19 and TRBJ2-7; D is unresolved. The germline V gene encodes CDR1 LNHDA and CDR2 SQIVND (reference sequence). Trimming removed 1 base at V and 2 bases at J, with 9 bases between. The length of the CDR3 is 14 residues.